This T cell receptor (beta chain) originates from a study of cytomegalovirus exposure and HLA in healthy donors. PCR employed 60 Vbeta and 13 Jbeta primers. Using immunoSEQ multiplex PCR, the repertoire was profiled, and TCRdb retains in-frame clones only, with some absent. The sample yields about 140,000 clones, around 79% seen once. The germline V gene has CDR1 LNHNV and CDR2 YYDKDF (reference sequence). The CDR3 runs to 14 residues. Trimming pared 5 bases from V and 8 bases from J, leaving 13 bases between. The table lists this clone with a few counts. The sample comprised PBMCs. V usage is TRBV15 and J usage is TRBJ1-6; D is undetermined. The source is a woman aged 50 to 60 in good health and CMV-seropositive. DNA for the CDR3: TGTGCCACCAGCTCCACGGGTCGGGATTCACCCCTCCACTTT. Its protein product is CATSSTGRDSPLHF.